Following are 7 T cell receptor beta chains from one sample sequenced in a study of shared clonotypes between healthy human individuals. TCRdb keeps only in-frame clones here, not all; method: immunoSEQ multiplex PCR. Of more than 900,000 clones detected, roughly 74% appear once; the ten largest clones hold roughly 0.62%. Sequenced input: memory CD4+ T cells from PBMCs. Subset specified: CD45RA-negative fraction. These receptors were collected from a man between 18 and 35 years old in good health. Some clones in this sample may be carry-over from other donors' samples.

J is TRBJ2-7 and V is TRBV6-4; the D gene could be TRBD1 or TRBD2 (5 bases each). The CDR3 contains 12 residues. V shed 11 bases and J shed 0 bases, with 11 bases lying between them. Germline V lookup: CDR1 MRHNA, CDR2 SNTAGT. CDR3 coding DNA: TGTGCCCGCCGGGGCCTCTCCTACGAGCAGTACTTC. It is translated as CARRGLSYEQYF.

The V and J genes are TRBV5-1 and TRBJ2-2; 7 bases match TRBD1. V shed 4 bases, J shed 7 bases, and the junction held 13 bases outside the gene matches. The CDR3 runs to 16 residues. Looked up from germline, CDR1 is SGHRS and CDR2 is YFSETQ. The CDR3 here is CASSALLGGSFGELFF. CDR3 in DNA: TGCGCCAGCAGCGCCTTATTAGGGGGCTCGTTCGGGGAGCTGTTTTTT.

This rearrangement joins TRBV5-6 to TRBJ2-1; D ambiguous. Germline values: CDR1 SGHDT, CDR2 YYEEEE. CDR3 length: 15 amino acids. The V and J ends lost 2 bases and 5 bases respectively, with 14 bases between them. The CDR3 loop is CASSFYRETHNEQFF. CDR3 sequence (DNA): TGTGCCAGCAGCTTCTACCGCGAAACCCACAATGAGCAGTTCTTC.

This clone showed up just a few times. CDR3 sequence: CASSPGTGAMNTEAFF. As DNA, the CDR3 is TGTGCCAGCAGCCCCGGGACAGGGGCTATGAACACTGAAGCTTTCTTT. The chain carries TRBV5-6 and TRBJ1-1; TRBD1 matches 10 bases. J gave up 0 bases and V 4 bases, and 6 bases lay outside the gene matches. CDR1 and CDR2 (germline): SGHDT, YYEEEE. This CDR3 has 16 residues.

This clone has a single count. The CDR3 protein is CASSPTGPGEQYF. CDR3 sequence (DNA): TGTGCCAGCAGCCCCACTGGTCCTGGCGAGCAGTACTTC. The chain combines TRBV7-2 with TRBJ2-7; D is uncertain. Per germline, CDR1 SGHTA and CDR2 FQGNSA. This CDR3 has 13 residues. V shed 5 bases and J shed 6 bases, with 14 bases lying between them.

This clone came up a few times. The rearrangement links TRBV4-1 to TRBJ1-5, with 8 bases that match TRBD1. Trimming took 3 bases from V and 2 from J; bases not matched to a gene: 6. Germline CDR1 and CDR2: MGHRA and YSYEKL. There are 16 residues in the CDR3. The CDR3 loop reads CASSHPDRGGNQPQHF. The CDR3 coding sequence is TGCGCCAGCAGCCATCCCGACAGGGGAGGCAATCAGCCCCAGCATTTT.

This clone was observed at least ten times. The rearrangement links TRBV6-6 to TRBJ2-2; D may match TRBD1 or TRBD2 (5 bases each). V lost 3 bases and J 1 base, leaving 9 bases between the germline ends. There are 15 residues in the CDR3. CDR1 is MNHNY and CDR2 is SVGAGI in the germline V gene (reference sequence). The CDR3 loop reads CASSYVRGNTGELFF. The CDR3 coding sequence is TGTGCCAGCAGTTATGTGAGGGGGAACACCGGGGAGCTGTTTTTT.